This TCR beta chain derives from a study of PD-1 blockade in classical Hodgkin lymphoma. Assay used: immunoSEQ multiplex PCR; TCRdb lists only in-frame clones, some missing. In the table there are fewer than 90,000 clones, about 92% of which are singletons. Trimming cost V 7 bases and J 6 bases, with 10 bases left between them. The germline CDR1 and CDR2 sequences are MNHEY and SMNVEV (reference sequence). The CDR3 is made up of 12 amino acids. All the patients suffered relapse after autologous stem cell transplantation, and brentuximab vedotin exposure differed. This specimen was peripheral blood mononuclear cells (PBMCs), taken at baseline. The genes are TRBV27 and TRBJ1-5; D remains unclear. This clonotype was obtained from a human donor with classical Hodgkin lymphoma. Here the CDR3 reads CASKTGVQPQHF. DNA for the CDR3: TGTGCCAGCAAGACTGGCGTTCAGCCCCAGCATTTT.